This T cell receptor (beta chain) was sequenced for a study of T cell responses to AZD1222 COVID-19 vaccine. Study observations and caveats: Unmutated variant regions reportedly attract nearly half of all spike-specific TCRs. Donors, mostly white British, included more females; clonal diversity was possibly underestimated. Baseline serostatus was positive in only 5 to 7 AZD1222 recipients.

V shed 2 bases and J 2 bases; nucleotides not matched to a gene: 3. The CDR3 is made up of 15 amino acids. Germline V CDR1 and CDR2: SGHDT, YYEEEE. Produced via immunoSEQ multiplex PCR; TCRdb's table is partial and in-frame only. The sample records 70,000 to 90,000 clones, about nine tenths being singletons. Remarks on this clone: Antigen unknown.

This TCR was sampled from an adult in good health. The input for sequencing was peripheral blood, taken on day 0 of AZD1222 vaccination. The chain employs TRBV5-6 and TRBJ2-7; 11 bases map to TRBD1. DNA of the CDR3: TGTGCCAGCAGCTTACCGGGACAGGGGGCCTACGAGCAGTACTTC. Protein sequence: CASSLPGQGAYEQYF. Filled out from reference TRBV5-6 and TRBJ2-7, the complete variable domain reads DAGVTQSPTHLIKTRGQQVTLRCSPKSGHDTVSWYQQALGQGPQFIFQYYEEEERQRGNFPDRFSGHQFPNYSSELNVNALLLGDSALYLCASSLPGQGAYEQYFGPGTRLTVT.